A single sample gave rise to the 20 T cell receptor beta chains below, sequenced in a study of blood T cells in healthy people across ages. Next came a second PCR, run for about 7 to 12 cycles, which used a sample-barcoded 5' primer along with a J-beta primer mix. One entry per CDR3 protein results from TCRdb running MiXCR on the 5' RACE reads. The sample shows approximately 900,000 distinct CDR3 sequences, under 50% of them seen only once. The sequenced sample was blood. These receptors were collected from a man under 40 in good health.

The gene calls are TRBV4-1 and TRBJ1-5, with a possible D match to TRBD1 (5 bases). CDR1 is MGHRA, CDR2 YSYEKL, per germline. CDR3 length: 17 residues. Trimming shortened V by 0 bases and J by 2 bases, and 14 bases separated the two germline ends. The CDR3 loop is CASSQESQGGGNQPQHF. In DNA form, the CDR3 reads TGCGCCAGCAGCCAAGAGTCGCAGGGAGGCGGCAATCAGCCCCAGCATTTT.

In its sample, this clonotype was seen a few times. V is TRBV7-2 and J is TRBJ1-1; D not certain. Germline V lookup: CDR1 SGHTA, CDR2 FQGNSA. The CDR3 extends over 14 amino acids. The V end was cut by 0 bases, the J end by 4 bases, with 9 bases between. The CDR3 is CASSLARTGTEAFF. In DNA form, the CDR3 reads TGTGCCAGCAGCTTAGCACGCACCGGCACTGAAGCTTTCTTT.

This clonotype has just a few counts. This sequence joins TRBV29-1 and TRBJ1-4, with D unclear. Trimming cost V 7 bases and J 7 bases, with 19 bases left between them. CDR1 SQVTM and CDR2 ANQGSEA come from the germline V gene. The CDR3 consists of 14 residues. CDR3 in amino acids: CSAEAGLGVEKLFF. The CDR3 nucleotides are TGCAGCGCCGAAGCCGGTCTAGGAGTTGAAAAACTGTTTTTT.

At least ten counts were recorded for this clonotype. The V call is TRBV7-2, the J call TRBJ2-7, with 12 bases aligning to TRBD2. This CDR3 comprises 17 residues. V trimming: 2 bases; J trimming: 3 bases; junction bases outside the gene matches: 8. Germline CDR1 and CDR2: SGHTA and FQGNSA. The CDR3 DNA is TGTGCCAGCAGCTTAACTAGCGGGGGGTCCAAAGTCTACGAGCAGTACTTC. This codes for CASSLTSGGSKVYEQYF.

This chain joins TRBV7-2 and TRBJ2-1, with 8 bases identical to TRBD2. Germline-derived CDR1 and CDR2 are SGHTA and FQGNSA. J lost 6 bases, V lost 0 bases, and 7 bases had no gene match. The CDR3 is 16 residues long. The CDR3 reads CASSLAGAGGFNEQFF. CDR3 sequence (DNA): TGTGCCAGCAGCTTAGCGGGCGCGGGGGGATTCAATGAGCAGTTCTTC.

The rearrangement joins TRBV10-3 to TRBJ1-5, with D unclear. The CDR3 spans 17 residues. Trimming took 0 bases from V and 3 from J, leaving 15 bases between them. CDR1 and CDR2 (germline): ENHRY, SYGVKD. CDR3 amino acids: CAISESFGVGDNQPQHF. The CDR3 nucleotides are TGTGCCATCAGTGAGTCGTTTGGCGTAGGTGACAATCAGCCCCAGCATTTT.

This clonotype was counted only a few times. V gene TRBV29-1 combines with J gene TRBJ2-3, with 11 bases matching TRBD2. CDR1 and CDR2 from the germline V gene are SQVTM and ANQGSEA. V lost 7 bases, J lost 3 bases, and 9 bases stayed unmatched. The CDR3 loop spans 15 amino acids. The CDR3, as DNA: TGCAGCGCCCTAACTAGCGGGGGAATGACAGATACGCAGTATTTT. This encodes CSALTSGGMTDTQYF.

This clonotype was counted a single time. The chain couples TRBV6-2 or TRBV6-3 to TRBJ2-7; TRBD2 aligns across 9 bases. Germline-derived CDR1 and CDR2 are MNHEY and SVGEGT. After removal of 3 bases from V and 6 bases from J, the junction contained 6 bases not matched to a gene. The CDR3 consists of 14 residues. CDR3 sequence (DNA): TGTGCCAGCAGTTATACGGGACTAGCCTCCGAGCAGTACTTC. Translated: CASSYTGLASEQYF.

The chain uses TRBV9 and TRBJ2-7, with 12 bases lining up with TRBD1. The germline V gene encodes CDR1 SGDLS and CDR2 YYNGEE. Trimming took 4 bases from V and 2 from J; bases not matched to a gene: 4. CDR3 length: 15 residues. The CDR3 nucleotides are TGTGCCAGCAGCAACCGGGACAGGGGGCCCTACGAGCAGTACTTC. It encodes CASSNRDRGPYEQYF.

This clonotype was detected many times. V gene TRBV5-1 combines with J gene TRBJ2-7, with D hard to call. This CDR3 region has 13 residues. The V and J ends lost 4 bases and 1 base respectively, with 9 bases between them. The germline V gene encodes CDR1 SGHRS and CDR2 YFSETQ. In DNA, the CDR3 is TGCGCCAGCAGCCCGACCCAGTCCTACGAGCAGTACTTC. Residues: CASSPTQSYEQYF.

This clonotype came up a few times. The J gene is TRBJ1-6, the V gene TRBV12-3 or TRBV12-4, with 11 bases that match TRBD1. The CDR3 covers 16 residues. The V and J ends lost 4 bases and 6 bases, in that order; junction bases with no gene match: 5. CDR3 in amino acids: CASSSKGQGGNSPLHF. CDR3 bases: TGTGCCAGCAGTTCTAAGGGACAGGGGGGTAATTCACCCCTCCACTTT.

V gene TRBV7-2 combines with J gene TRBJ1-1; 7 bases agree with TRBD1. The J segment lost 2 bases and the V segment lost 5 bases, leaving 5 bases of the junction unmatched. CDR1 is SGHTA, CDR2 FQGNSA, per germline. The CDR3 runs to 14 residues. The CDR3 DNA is TGTGCCAGCAGCGCGGGACAGCAAAACACTGAAGCTTTCTTT. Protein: CASSAGQQNTEAFF.

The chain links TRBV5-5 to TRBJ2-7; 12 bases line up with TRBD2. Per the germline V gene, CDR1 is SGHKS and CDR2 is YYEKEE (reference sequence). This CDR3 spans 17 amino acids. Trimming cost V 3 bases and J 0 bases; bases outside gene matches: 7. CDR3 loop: CASSSWTSGVSSYEQYF. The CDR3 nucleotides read TGTGCCAGCAGCTCCTGGACTAGCGGGGTGAGCTCCTACGAGCAGTACTTC.

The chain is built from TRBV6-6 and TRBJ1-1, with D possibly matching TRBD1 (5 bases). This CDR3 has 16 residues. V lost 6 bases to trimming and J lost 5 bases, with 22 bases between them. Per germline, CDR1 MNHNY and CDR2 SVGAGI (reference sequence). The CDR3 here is CASSPDRTGWGTEAFF. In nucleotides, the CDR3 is TGTGCCAGCAGCCCCGACCGCACGGGGTGGGGGACTGAAGCTTTCTTT.

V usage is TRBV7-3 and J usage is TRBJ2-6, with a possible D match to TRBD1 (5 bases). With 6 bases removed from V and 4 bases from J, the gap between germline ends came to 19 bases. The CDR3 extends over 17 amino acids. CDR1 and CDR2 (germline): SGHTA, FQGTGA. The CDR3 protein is CASSWQGPNWGANVLTF. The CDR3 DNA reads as TGTGCCAGCAGTTGGCAGGGCCCAAATTGGGGGGCCAACGTCCTGACTTTC. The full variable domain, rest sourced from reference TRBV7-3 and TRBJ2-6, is GAGVSQTPSNKVTEKGKYVELRCDPISGHTALYWYRQSLGQGPEFLIYFQGTGAADDSGLPNDRFFAVRPEGSVSTLKIQRTERGDSAVYLCASSWQGPNWGANVLTFGAGSRLTVL.

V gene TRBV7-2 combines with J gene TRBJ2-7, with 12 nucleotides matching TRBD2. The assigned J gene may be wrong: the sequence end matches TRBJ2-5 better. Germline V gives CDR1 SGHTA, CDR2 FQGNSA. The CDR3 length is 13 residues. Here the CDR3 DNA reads TGTGCCAGCGCTAGCGGGGGGGAAAAGACCCAGTACTTC. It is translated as CASASGGEKTQYF.

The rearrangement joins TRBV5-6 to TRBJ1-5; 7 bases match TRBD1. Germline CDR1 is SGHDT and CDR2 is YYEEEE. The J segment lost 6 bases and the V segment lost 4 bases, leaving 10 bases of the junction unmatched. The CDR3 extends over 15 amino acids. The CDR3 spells CASSATGTVGQPQHF. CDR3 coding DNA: TGTGCCAGCAGCGCCACCGGGACAGTAGGTCAGCCCCAGCATTTT.

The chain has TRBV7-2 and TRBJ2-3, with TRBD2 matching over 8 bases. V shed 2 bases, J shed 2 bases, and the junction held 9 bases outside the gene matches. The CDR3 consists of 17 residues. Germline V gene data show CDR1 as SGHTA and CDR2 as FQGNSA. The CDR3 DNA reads TGTGCCAGCAGCTTAATCGGGGCGGGGGGACCCACAGATACGCAGTATTTT. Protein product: CASSLIGAGGPTDTQYF.

CDR3 sequence: CASSMDRLGSEAFF. CDR3 sequence (DNA): TGTGCCAGCAGCATGGACAGGCTGGGCTCTGAAGCTTTCTTT. V is TRBV6-2 or TRBV6-3 and J is TRBJ1-1; 7 bases fit TRBD1. Germline V gives CDR1 MNHEY, CDR2 SVGEGT. CDR3 length: 14 amino acids. The V and J ends lost 6 bases and 6 bases, in that order; junction bases with no gene match: 10.

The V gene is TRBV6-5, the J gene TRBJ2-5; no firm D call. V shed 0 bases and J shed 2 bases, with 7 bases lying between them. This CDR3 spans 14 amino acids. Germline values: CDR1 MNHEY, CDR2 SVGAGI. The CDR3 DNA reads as TGTGCCAGCAGTTACTCGAGGTTACAAGAGACCCAGTACTTC. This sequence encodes CASSYSRLQETQYF.